This T cell receptor (beta chain) originates from a study of CD8+ T cells in alopecia areata. Study conclusions and caveats: Scalp data also include sequences from resident alphabeta T cells of normal skin.

A remark on this clone: Its specificity is unknown.

Isolated RNA was reverse transcribed into cDNA used as the sequencing template. Clones were sequenced by immunoSEQ multiplex PCR, and TCRdb holds only the in-frame ones, with some missing. The sample lists roughly 97,000 clones, roughly two fifths seen once, with 1% to 1.5% in the top ten. Germline values: CDR1 SGDLS, CDR2 YYNGEE. Between the trimmed V and J ends, which lost 1 base and 2 bases, there was a span of 11 bases. The CDR3 extends over 15 amino acids. Sequencing used CD4+ T cells sorted from blood. The TCR comes from a human donor with alopecia areata. This rearrangement joins TRBV9 to TRBJ2-3, with D possibly matching TRBD1 (5 bases). CDR3 coding DNA: TGTGCCAGCAGCGTATTAAGGGGTGACACAGATACGCAGTATTTT. It specifies CASSVLRGDTDTQYF.